These 7 T cell receptor beta chains came from one sample sequenced in a study of T cell responses to AZD1222 COVID-19 vaccine (dated by TCRdb to about 2021). Library method: the immunoSEQ multiplex PCR assay. TCRdb limited this immuneACCESS table to in-frame rearrangements with V and J called. A share of clones is missing; checked studies link under half to unresolved V genes, and the rest is unexplained. The sample table holds 50,000 to 70,000 clones, of which approximately 86% were seen once. The ten biggest clones cover less than 8.5% of the sample. What the time point label conveys for this sample: about 28 days (+/-7) after the second vaccine dose. The starting material was peripheral blood, obtained 28 days after the second AZD1222 dose. The receptors stem from an adult who received the AZD1222 COVID-19 vaccine.

This chain links TRBV5-6 with TRBJ1-1; TRBD1 agrees at 9 bases. Germline-derived CDR1 and CDR2 are SGHDT and YYEEEE. J lost 4 bases, V lost 4 bases, and 5 bases had no gene match. This CDR3 region has 14 residues. CDR3 DNA: TGTGCCAGCAGCACCGGACAGGGGAGCACTGAAGCTTTCTTT. The encoded protein is CASSTGQGSTEAFF.

The chain links TRBV28 to TRBJ1-1; TRBD1 agrees at 9 bases. This CDR3 is 15 amino acids long. Unmatched junction bases numbered 10, after V lost 4 bases and J lost 7 bases. Per germline, CDR1 MDHEN and CDR2 SYDVKM. CDR3 DNA sequence: TGTGCCAGCAGTTACACAGGGGGCCTCGTCAGTGAAGCTTTCTTT. Its translation is CASSYTGGLVSEAFF.

This rearrangement joins TRBV7-2 to TRBJ2-1; 10 nucleotides match TRBD2. This CDR3 contains 16 residues. From germline, CDR1 is SGHTA and CDR2 FQGNSA. Trimming cost V 2 bases and J 9 bases; bases outside gene matches: 10. The CDR3 here is CASSLPGLAVSGEQFF. The CDR3 bases are TGTGCCAGCAGCTTACCAGGACTAGCGGTATCGGGTGAGCAGTTCTTC. The whole variable domain, remainder taken from reference TRBV7-2 and TRBJ2-1, is GAGVSQSPSNKVTEKGKDVELRCDPISGHTALYWYRQSLGQGLEFLIYFQGNSAPDKSGLPSDRFSAERTGGSVSTLTIQRTQQEDSAVYLCASSLPGLAVSGEQFFGPGTRLTVL.

This clone appeared a single time. V and J are TRBV5-4 and TRBJ1-1, with D maybe TRBD1 (6 bases). V dropped 2 bases and J dropped 7 bases, with 12 bases sitting between them. Germline lookup yields CDR1 SGHNT and CDR2 YYREEE (reference sequence). The CDR3 runs to 13 residues. Here the CDR3 DNA reads TGTGCCAGCAGCTTCTCAGGGGTTATTGAAGCTTTCTTT. Protein product: CASSFSGVIEAFF. The whole variable domain, remainder taken from reference TRBV5-4 and TRBJ1-1, is ETGVTQSPTHLIKTRGQQVTLRCSSQSGHNTVSWYQQALGQGPQFIFQYYREEENGRGNFPPRFSGLQFPNYSSELNVNALELDDSALYLCASSFSGVIEAFFGQGTRLTVV.

The rearrangement uses TRBV28 and TRBJ2-5; 15 bases fit TRBD2. Germline V gives CDR1 MDHEN, CDR2 SYDVKM. The CDR3 loop spans 19 amino acids. The V and J ends lost 5 bases and 1 base, in that order; junction bases with no gene match: 11. CDR3 sequence (DNA): TGTGCCAGCAGTCCGATAGATGGACTAGCGGGAGGGTTCCAAGAGACCCAGTACTTC. This codes for CASSPIDGLAGGFQETQYF.

The V call is TRBV5-1, the J call TRBJ1-6; 12 bases fit TRBD1. Germline CDR1 reads SGHRS; CDR2 reads YFSETQ. The V and J ends lost 4 bases and 10 bases, in that order; junction bases with no gene match: 6. This CDR3 region has 15 residues. In DNA, the CDR3 is TGCGCCAGCAGCATGGGACAGGGGGCAGAATCACCCCTCCACTTT. This gives the protein CASSMGQGAESPLHF.

This sequence joins TRBV2 and TRBJ2-3, with D maybe TRBD2 (6 bases). CDR3 length: 12 residues. Trimming left V 6 bases short and J 6 bases short, with 10 bases between. The V gene's germline CDR1 is SNHLY and CDR2 FYNNEI. The CDR3 nucleotides read TGTGCCAGCAGCGTGAGCGGGGATACGCAGTATTTT. Its protein product is CASSVSGDTQYF.